The clone carrying this T cell receptor beta chain was observed once. The data are from a study of T cell changes during pregnancy in multiple sclerosis. The CDR3 contains 12 residues. Germline lookup yields CDR1 SQVTM and CDR2 ANQGSEA. After removal of 5 bases from V and 4 bases from J, the junction contained 4 bases not matched to a gene. Using immunoSEQ multiplex PCR, the repertoire was profiled, and TCRdb retains in-frame clones only, with some absent. The profile shows tens of thousands of clones, approximately 90% of them singletons. The chain links TRBV29-1 to TRBJ1-1; 7 nucleotides line up with TRBD1. This receptor was taken from a female donor with multiple sclerosis, enrolled in a pregnancy study. Sequencing was performed on peripheral blood, taken before pregnancy. The chain's CDR3 is CSVRQGSTEAFF. As DNA, the CDR3 is TGCAGCGTTCGACAGGGTAGCACTGAAGCTTTCTTT.